This TCR beta chain was recorded in a study of T cell changes during pregnancy in multiple sclerosis (dated by TCRdb to 2018 to 2020). Background for the entire study: Changes in the T cell repertoire over the course of pregnancy were examined in this study in women with multiple sclerosis.

Libraries were prepared through the immunoSEQ multiplex PCR assay. Not all clones reach the TCRdb copy of this immuneACCESS table, which keeps in-frame sequences only. Checked studies attribute under half of the gap to unresolved V genes and leave the rest unexplained. This sample gives about 84,000 clones in total; 94% of them show up just once. About 0.99% of the sample belongs to the ten largest clones. Notes on this clone: The target of this receptor is not known. Base qualities were left out, and no much larger clone turns up one base away.

Cut back by 8 bases and 8 bases, the V and J ends lie 15 bases apart. Via the germline V gene (reference sequence), CDR1 is MNHNY and CDR2 SVGAGI. There are 12 amino acids in the CDR3, from cysteine to phenylalanine inclusive. The CDR3 DNA has 36 bases and is translated from base 1. This chain is built from TRBV6-6 and TRBJ1-2; a weak D assignment points to TRBD1 (5 bases agree). This material consisted of peripheral blood, taken in the second trimester of pregnancy. The sequence was collected from a female donor in good health, enrolled as a control in a pregnancy study. This receptor carries the CDR3 CASVGQGPGYTF. The bases read TGTGCCAGCGTGGGGCAGGGCCCGGGCTACACCTTC.